The 24 T cell receptor beta chains in this list originate from one sample, sequenced in a study of early T cells in non-severe SARS-CoV-2 infection. TCRdb called the 5' RACE reads again in MiXCR, with one record for every CDR3 protein. The sample has around 83,000 distinct CDR3 sequences; 10% are singletons. The sample in question was whole blood, obtained at baseline. These receptors all stem from an adult who was a healthcare worker with PCR-confirmed SARS-CoV-2 infection or an uninfected control (not recorded which).

This clonotype occurred many times. The CDR3: CASSPTPATGANVLTF. For the CDR3, the DNA is TGTGCCAGCAGCCCTACTCCGGCGACTGGGGCCAACGTCCTGACTTTC. The genes are TRBV6-1 and TRBJ2-6; D gene ambiguous. The CDR3 has 16 amino acids. The V end lost 6 bases, the J end lost 2 bases, and 14 bases lay between the germline ends. Germline CDR1 reads MNHNS; CDR2 reads SASEGT.

This clonotype was observed a few times. V is TRBV7-2 and J is TRBJ2-7; D gene unclear. Trimming took off 5 bases at V and 3 bases at J, with 11 bases between the two ends. This CDR3 has 13 amino acids. Germline loops: CDR1 SGHTA, CDR2 FQGNSA. CDR3 sequence (DNA): TGTGCCAGCAGCCCAACCTCTTACTACGAGCAGTACTTC. Its protein is CASSPTSYYEQYF. The full variable domain, with the rest looked up from reference TRBV7-2 and TRBJ2-7, is GAGVSQSPSNKVTEKGKDVELRCDPISGHTALYWYRQSLGQGLEFLIYFQGNSAPDKSGLPSDRFSAERTGGSVSTLTIQRTQQEDSAVYLCASSPTSYYEQYFGPGTRLTVT.

This clonotype occurred many times. The chain carries TRBV28 and TRBJ2-3; TRBD2 is a possible D gene (6 bases). Germline V gives CDR1 MDHEN, CDR2 SYDVKM. V was shortened by 5 bases and J by 5 bases, with 14 bases between the two germline ends. CDR3 length equals 14 residues. This CDR3 reads CASSPGLGGDTQYF. CDR3 DNA: TGTGCCAGCAGTCCGGGACTTGGGGGAGATACGCAGTATTTT.

This clonotype was seen many times. The chain employs TRBV20-1 and TRBJ2-7, with D unresolved. V was pared by 6 bases and J by 1 base, with 13 bases between. The CDR3 is 13 residues long. The germline V gene encodes CDR1 DFQATT and CDR2 SNEGSKA (reference sequence). This chain's CDR3 is CSAPQESSYEQYF. The CDR3 DNA reads as TGCAGTGCCCCCCAGGAGTCTTCCTACGAGCAGTACTTC.

The gene calls are TRBV12-3 or TRBV12-4 and TRBJ1-6, with a possible D match to TRBD1 (5 bases). With 0 bases removed from V and 7 bases from J, the gap between germline ends came to 10 bases. The CDR3 extends over 15 amino acids. For the CDR3, the DNA is TGTGCCAGCAGTTTAGCGTCCGGGACCAATTCACCCCTCCACTTT. Its translation is CASSLASGTNSPLHF.

The V call is TRBV2, the J call TRBJ1-6, with D hard to call. The length of the CDR3 is 11 residues. Trimming took off 7 bases at V and 8 bases at J, with 6 bases between the two ends. Looked up from germline, CDR1 is SNHLY and CDR2 is FYNNEI. Here the CDR3 DNA reads TGTGCCAGCAATGCTTATTCACCCCTCCACTTT. Encoded protein: CASNAYSPLHF.

The chain combines TRBV12-3 or TRBV12-4 with TRBJ2-2; weak D call: TRBD1 (6 bases). The V end lost 6 bases, the J end lost 1 base, and 9 bases lay between the germline ends. The CDR3 has 14 amino acids. The CDR3: CASSPGQNTGELFF. CDR3 DNA sequence: TGTGCCAGCAGCCCGGGACAGAACACCGGGGAGCTGTTTTTT.

This clonotype has a handful of counts. The chain carries TRBV7-6 and TRBJ2-6; D is possibly TRBD2 (6 bases). Germline CDR1 SGHVS, CDR2 FNYEAQ. This CDR3 contains 16 residues. The V gene lost 1 base and the J gene lost 1 base, with 8 bases spanning the gap. In DNA form, the CDR3 reads TGTGCCAGCAGCTTAGAGGCGGGGTCTGGGGCCAACGTCCTGACTTTC. It translates to CASSLEAGSGANVLTF.

The chain employs TRBV18 and TRBJ1-5, with a tentative D call TRBD1 (6 bases). The CDR3 is 17 amino acids. Germline V lookup: CDR1 KGHSH, CDR2 LQKENI. V was clipped by 2 bases and J by 7 bases, with 21 bases between them. CDR3 nucleotide sequence: TGTGCCAGCTCACCATCTGGGGGGCCCGTTCGGGGGCAGCCCCAGCATTTT. It codes for CASSPSGGPVRGQPQHF.

The chain couples TRBV11-2 to TRBJ2-1; 16 bases fit TRBD2. Germline V CDR1 and CDR2: SGHAT, FQNNGV. The CDR3 has 15 residues. V gave up 0 bases and J gave up 10 bases; unmatched junction bases: 0. This chain's CDR3 is CASSLEGLAGGEQFF. The DNA for the CDR3 is TGTGCCAGCAGCTTAGAGGGACTAGCGGGAGGGGAGCAGTTCTTC.

This clonotype appeared a few times. The chain combines TRBV19 with TRBJ2-1; D may be TRBD1 (5 bases). Germline V CDR1 and CDR2: LNHDA, SQIVND (reference sequence). The CDR3 has 14 residues. Trimming pared 3 bases from V and 6 bases from J, leaving 12 bases between. The CDR3 region has the DNA TGTGCCAGTAGTATGGGGCCCGTCCCCAATGAGCAGTTCTTC. Amino acid sequence: CASSMGPVPNEQFF.

The sample holds many counts of this clonotype. CDR3: CASSLAGTGVITDTQYF. CDR3 in DNA: TGCGCCAGCAGCTTGGCTGGGACGGGAGTAATCACAGATACGCAGTATTTT. The chain links TRBV5-1 to TRBJ2-3; perhaps TRBD2 as D (6 bases). CDR1 is SGHRS, CDR2 YFSETQ, per germline. The CDR3 extends over 17 amino acids. V was cut by 0 bases and J by 2 bases, with 16 bases left in between.

This clonotype was detected many times. V gene TRBV28 combines with J gene TRBJ2-4, with 7 bases lining up with TRBD1. The CDR3 length is 16 residues. Germline lookup yields CDR1 MDHEN and CDR2 SYDVKM. J was trimmed by 1 base and V by 3 bases; bases with no gene match: 6. CDR3 in amino acids: CASSLLDRAAKNIQYF. DNA for the CDR3: TGTGCCAGCAGTTTGCTTGACAGGGCGGCCAAAAACATTCAGTACTTC.

The chain has TRBV9 and TRBJ2-7, with D maybe TRBD1 (6 bases). CDR3 length: 14 amino acids. Germline CDR1 and CDR2: SGDLS and YYNGEE. The ends were cut back, 4 bases at V and 3 bases at J, with 14 bases in the middle. CDR3 amino acids: CASSFRDTNYEQYF. Written as DNA, the CDR3 is TGTGCCAGCAGCTTCCGGGACACCAACTACGAGCAGTACTTC.

The CDR3 DNA sequence: TGTGCCAGCTCATCGCGGGGGACGGCAACTAATGAAAAACTGTTTTTT. Protein product: CASSSRGTATNEKLFF. The chain has TRBV18 and TRBJ1-4; TRBD1 is a possible D gene (5 bases). The V gene lost 5 bases and the J gene lost 0 bases, with 13 bases spanning the gap. This CDR3 region has 16 residues. CDR1 and CDR2 from the germline V gene are KGHSH and LQKENI.

This clonotype was seen ten or more times. Mismatch with germline at one junction end may stem from a read error. V and J are TRBV12-3 or TRBV12-4 and TRBJ2-6; TRBD1 might be the D (5 bases). The CDR3 extends over 15 amino acids. CDR3: CASRLGASGANVLTF. The DNA for the CDR3 is TGTGCCAGCAGGTTAGGGGCTTCTGGGGCCAACGTCCTGACTTTC.

Only a few counts were recorded for this clonotype. The chain combines TRBV7-9 with TRBJ2-1, with TRBD2 as a possible D gene (5 bases). This CDR3 is 11 amino acids long. The V end was cut by 10 bases, the J end by 6 bases, with 10 bases between. CDR1 is SEHNR and CDR2 is FQNEAQ in the germline V gene (reference sequence). The CDR3 protein is CAKDEGNEQFF. The CDR3 coding sequence is TGTGCCAAAGACGAGGGCAATGAGCAGTTCTTC.

This clonotype was detected only a few times. This sequence joins TRBV3-1 and TRBJ2-2; 10 positions match TRBD2. The V gene's germline CDR1 is LGHDT and CDR2 YNNKEL (reference sequence). The V segment lost 5 bases and the J segment 0 bases; nucleotides outside the gene matches: 3. The CDR3 spans 16 residues. The CDR3, as DNA: TGTGCCAGCAGCGTCGGACTAGCGGCGAACACCGGGGAGCTGTTTTTT. This sequence encodes CASSVGLAANTGELFF.

The chain recombines TRBV4-1 with TRBJ2-1, with TRBD2 matching 12 bases. The V gene end was trimmed by 4 bases and the J gene end by 6 bases; junction bases not matched to a gene: 7. Germline CDR1 MGHRA, CDR2 YSYEKL. The CDR3 has 16 amino acids. The CDR3 sequence: CASSLSGLAGFNEQFF. CDR3 nucleotide sequence: TGCGCCAGCAGCCTATCGGGACTAGCGGGTTTCAATGAGCAGTTCTTC.

This clonotype was detected ten times or more. The gene calls are TRBV5-1 and TRBJ2-2, with TRBD2 identical over 11 bases. The CDR3 consists of 20 residues. Trimming at V came to 4 bases and at J to 3 bases, leaving 17 bases not matched to a gene. Germline CDR1 and CDR2: SGHRS and YFSETQ. CDR3 in DNA: TGCGCCAGCAGCCCAACGGGACTAGCGGACCCTTGGGGACACACCGGGGAGCTGTTTTTT. Residues: CASSPTGLADPWGHTGELFF.

This clonotype was seen a few times. The chain uses TRBV28 and TRBJ2-7; either TRBD1 or TRBD2 may supply D (5 bases each). This CDR3 has 13 amino acids. V lost 5 bases to trimming and J lost 2 bases, with 10 bases between them. The germline gives CDR1 MDHEN, CDR2 SYDVKM. The CDR3 spells CASSPGSPYEQYF. The CDR3 DNA is TGTGCCAGCAGTCCAGGGAGCCCCTACGAGCAGTACTTC.

V usage is TRBV9 and J usage is TRBJ2-7; D may be TRBD2 (6 bases). Germline-derived CDR1 and CDR2 are SGDLS and YYNGEE. The CDR3 sequence is 17 residues long. V lost 6 bases to trimming and J lost 4 bases, with 26 bases between them. CDR3 sequence (DNA): TGTGCCAGCAACCCGGGGATATCGGACTATTTAAGATACGAGCAGTACTTC. Its protein is CASNPGISDYLRYEQYF.

This clonotype was recorded at least ten times. This chain joins TRBV9 and TRBJ2-2; 10 nucleotides align to TRBD2. V shed 3 bases, J shed 6 bases, and the junction held 5 bases outside the gene matches. The germline CDR1 and CDR2 sequences are SGDLS and YYNGEE. The CDR3 sequence is 15 residues long. The CDR3 coding sequence is TGTGCCAGCAGCGATTTAGCGGGAGGCCCCGGGGAGCTGTTTTTT. Protein: CASSDLAGGPGELFF.

This clonotype was recorded many times. The CDR3 coding sequence is TGTGCCAGCAGTGCCACCAGTTCGACCTACAATGAGCAGTTCTTC. Translated: CASSATSSTYNEQFF. The chain uses TRBV2 and TRBJ2-1; no firm D call. In germline, CDR1 is SNHLY, CDR2 FYNNEI. The CDR3 consists of 15 residues. V was cut by 4 bases and J by 2 bases, with 12 bases left in between.